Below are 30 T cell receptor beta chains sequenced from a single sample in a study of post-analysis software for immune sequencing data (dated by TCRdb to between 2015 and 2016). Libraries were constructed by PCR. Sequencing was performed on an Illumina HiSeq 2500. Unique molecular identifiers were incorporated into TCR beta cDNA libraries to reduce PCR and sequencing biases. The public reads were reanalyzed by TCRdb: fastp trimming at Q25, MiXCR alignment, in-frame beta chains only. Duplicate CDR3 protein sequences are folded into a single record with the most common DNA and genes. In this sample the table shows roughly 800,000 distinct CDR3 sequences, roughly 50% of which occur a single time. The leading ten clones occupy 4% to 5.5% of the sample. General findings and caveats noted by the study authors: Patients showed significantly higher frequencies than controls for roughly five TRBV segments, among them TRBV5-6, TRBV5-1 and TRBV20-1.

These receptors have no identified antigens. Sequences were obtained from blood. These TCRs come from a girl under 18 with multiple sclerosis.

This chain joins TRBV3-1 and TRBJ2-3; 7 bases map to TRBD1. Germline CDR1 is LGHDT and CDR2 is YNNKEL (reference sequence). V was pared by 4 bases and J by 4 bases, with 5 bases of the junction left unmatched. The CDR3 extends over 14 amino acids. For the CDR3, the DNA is TGTGCCAGCAGCCTGTACAGGGGTCCAGATACGCAGTATTTT. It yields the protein CASSLYRGPDTQYF.

DNA of the CDR3: TGTGCCAGCCCTTCTCCTAACTACTCCTACGAGCAGTACTTC. Encoded protein: CASPSPNYSYEQYF. The chain joins TRBV5-8 to TRBJ2-7; D gene uncertain. The germline V and J ends were trimmed by 7 bases and 0 bases, with 14 bases remaining between them. The germline CDR1 and CDR2 sequences are SGHTS and YDEGEE. There are 14 residues in the CDR3.

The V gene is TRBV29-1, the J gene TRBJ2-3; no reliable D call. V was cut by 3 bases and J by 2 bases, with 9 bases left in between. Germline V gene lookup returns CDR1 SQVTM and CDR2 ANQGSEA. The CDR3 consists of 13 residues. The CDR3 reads CSVDGADTDTQYF. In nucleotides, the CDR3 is TGCAGCGTTGATGGTGCGGACACAGATACGCAGTATTTT.

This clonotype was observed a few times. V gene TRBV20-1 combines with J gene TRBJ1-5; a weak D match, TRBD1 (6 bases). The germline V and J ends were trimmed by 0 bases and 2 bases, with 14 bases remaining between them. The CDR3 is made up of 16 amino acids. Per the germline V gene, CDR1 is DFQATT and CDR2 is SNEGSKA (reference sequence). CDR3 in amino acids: CSARDVGGAGNQPQHF. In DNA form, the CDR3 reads TGCAGTGCTAGAGATGTGGGGGGCGCGGGCAATCAGCCCCAGCATTTT.

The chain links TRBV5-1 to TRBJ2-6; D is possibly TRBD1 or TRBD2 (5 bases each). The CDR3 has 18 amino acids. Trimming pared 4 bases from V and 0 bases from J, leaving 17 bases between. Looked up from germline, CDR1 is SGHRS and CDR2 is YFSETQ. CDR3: CASSLDWPRGSGANVLTF. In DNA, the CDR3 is TGCGCCAGCAGCCTCGACTGGCCGAGGGGCTCTGGGGCCAACGTCCTGACTTTC.

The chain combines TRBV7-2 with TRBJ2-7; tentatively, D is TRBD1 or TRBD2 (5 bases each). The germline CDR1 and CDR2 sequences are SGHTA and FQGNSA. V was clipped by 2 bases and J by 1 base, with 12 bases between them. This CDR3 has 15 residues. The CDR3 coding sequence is TGTGCCAGCAGCTTACTATTGGGGGAATCCTACGAGCAGTACTTC. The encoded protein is CASSLLLGESYEQYF.

In DNA form, the CDR3 reads TGTGCCAGCAGTTTAGACGGGGCCCTGGGTAAAGGGCGCAATCAGCCCCAGCATTTT. This codes for CASSLDGALGKGRNQPQHF. This rearrangement joins TRBV12-3 or TRBV12-4 to TRBJ1-5; a weak D match, TRBD1 (5 bases). The V end was cut by 1 base, the J end by 2 bases, with 21 bases between. The CDR3 extends over 19 amino acids.

CDR3 sequence reads: CASSEQGGEQYF. As DNA, the CDR3 is TGTGCCAGCAGCGAACAGGGAGGCGAGCAGTACTTC. This sequence joins TRBV28 and TRBJ2-7, with D perhaps matching TRBD1 or TRBD2 (6 bases each). Germline loops: CDR1 MDHEN, CDR2 SYDVKM. There are 12 residues in the CDR3. V lost 6 bases to trimming and J lost 6 bases, with 12 bases between them.

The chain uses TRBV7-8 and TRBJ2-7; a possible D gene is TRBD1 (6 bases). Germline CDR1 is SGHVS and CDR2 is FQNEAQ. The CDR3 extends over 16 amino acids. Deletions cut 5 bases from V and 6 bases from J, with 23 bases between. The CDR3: CASSPGDASGPLEQYF. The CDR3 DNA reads TGTGCCAGCAGCCCAGGGGACGCGTCCGGCCCTCTCGAGCAGTACTTC.

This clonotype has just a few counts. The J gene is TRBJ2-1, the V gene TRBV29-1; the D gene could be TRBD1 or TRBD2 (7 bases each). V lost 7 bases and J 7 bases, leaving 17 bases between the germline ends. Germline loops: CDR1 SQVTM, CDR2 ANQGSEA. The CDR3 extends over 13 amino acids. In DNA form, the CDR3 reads TGCAGCGCAGGACATCAGGGGGGGAATGAGCAGTTCTTC. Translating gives CSAGHQGGNEQFF.

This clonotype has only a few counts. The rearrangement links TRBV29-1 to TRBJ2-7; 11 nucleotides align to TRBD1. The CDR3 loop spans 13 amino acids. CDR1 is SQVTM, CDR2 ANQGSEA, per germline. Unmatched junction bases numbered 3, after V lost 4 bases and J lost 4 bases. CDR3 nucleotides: TGCAGCGTTGGGACAGGGGGCTGGTACGAGCAGTACTTC. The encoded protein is CSVGTGGWYEQYF.

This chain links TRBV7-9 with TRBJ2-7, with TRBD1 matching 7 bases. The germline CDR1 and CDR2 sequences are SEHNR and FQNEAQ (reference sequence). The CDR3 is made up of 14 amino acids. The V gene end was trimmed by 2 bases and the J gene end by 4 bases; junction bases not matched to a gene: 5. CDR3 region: CASSLSQGEYEQYF. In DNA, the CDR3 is TGTGCCAGCAGCTTATCGCAGGGGGAGTACGAGCAGTACTTC.

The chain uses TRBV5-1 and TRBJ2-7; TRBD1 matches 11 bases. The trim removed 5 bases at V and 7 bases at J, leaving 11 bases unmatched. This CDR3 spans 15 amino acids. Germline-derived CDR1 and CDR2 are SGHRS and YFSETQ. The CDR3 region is CASRPAGQGVGEQYF. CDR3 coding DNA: TGCGCCAGCAGACCCGCGGGACAGGGGGTCGGGGAGCAGTACTTC.

The CDR3 loop is CAISESSGFYGYTF. In nucleotides, the CDR3 is TGTGCCATCAGTGAGTCGAGTGGGTTCTATGGCTACACCTTC. The chain couples TRBV10-3 to TRBJ1-2; no reliable D call. Trimming shortened V by 0 bases and J by 4 bases, and 9 bases separated the two germline ends. This CDR3 has 14 amino acids. The germline CDR1 and CDR2 sequences are ENHRY and SYGVKD.

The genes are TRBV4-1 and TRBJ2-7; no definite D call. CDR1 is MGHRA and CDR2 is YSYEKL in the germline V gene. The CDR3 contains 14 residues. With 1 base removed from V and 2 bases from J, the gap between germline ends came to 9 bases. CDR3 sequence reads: CASSQAPKTYEQYF. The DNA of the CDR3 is TGCGCCAGCAGCCAAGCCCCCAAAACCTACGAGCAGTACTTC.

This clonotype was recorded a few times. The CDR3 bases are TGCGCCAGCAGCCCTCAGCGGCATATATCCTACAATGAGCAGTTCTTC. It specifies CASSPQRHISYNEQFF. The chain is built from TRBV5-1 and TRBJ2-1, with D maybe TRBD2 (5 bases). Looked up from germline, CDR1 is SGHRS and CDR2 is YFSETQ. Trimming left V 4 bases short and J 1 base short, with 15 bases between. This CDR3 spans 16 amino acids.

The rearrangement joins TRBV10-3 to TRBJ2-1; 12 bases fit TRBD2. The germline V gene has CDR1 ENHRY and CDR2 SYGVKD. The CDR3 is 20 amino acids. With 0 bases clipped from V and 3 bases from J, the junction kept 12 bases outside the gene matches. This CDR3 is CAISESMASGRVVGYNEQFF. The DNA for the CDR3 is TGTGCCATCAGTGAGTCGATGGCTAGCGGGAGGGTAGTAGGCTACAATGAGCAGTTCTTC.

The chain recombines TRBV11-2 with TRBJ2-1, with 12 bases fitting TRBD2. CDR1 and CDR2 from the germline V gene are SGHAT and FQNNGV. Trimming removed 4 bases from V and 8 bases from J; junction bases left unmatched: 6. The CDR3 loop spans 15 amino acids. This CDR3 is CASSSLAGGLYEQFF. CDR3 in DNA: TGTGCCAGCAGCTCCCTAGCGGGAGGGCTCTATGAGCAGTTCTTC. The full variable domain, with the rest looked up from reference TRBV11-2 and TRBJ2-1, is EAGVAQSPRYKIIEKRQSVAFWCNPISGHATLYWYQQILGQGPKLLIQFQNNGVVDDSQLPKDRFSAERLKGVDSTLKIQPAKLEDSAVYLCASSSLAGGLYEQFFGPGTRLTVL.

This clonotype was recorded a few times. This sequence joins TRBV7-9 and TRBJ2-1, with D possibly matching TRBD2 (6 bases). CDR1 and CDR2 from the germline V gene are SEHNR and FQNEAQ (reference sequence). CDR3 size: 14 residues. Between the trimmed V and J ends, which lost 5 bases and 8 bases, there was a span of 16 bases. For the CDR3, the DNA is TGTGCCAGCAGCCTAATGCGGGGACGGGATGAGCAGTTCTTC. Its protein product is CASSLMRGRDEQFF.

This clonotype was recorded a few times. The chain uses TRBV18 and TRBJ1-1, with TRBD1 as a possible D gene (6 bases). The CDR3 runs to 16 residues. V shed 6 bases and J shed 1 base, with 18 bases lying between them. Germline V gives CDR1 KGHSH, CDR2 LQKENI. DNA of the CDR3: TGTGCCAGCTCCACTCTACTCACAGGGCCGAACACTGAAGCTTTCTTT. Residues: CASSTLLTGPNTEAFF.

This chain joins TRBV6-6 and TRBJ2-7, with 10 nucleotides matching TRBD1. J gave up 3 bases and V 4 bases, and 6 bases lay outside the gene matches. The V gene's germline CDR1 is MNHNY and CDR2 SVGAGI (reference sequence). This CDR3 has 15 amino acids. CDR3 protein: CASSSFRDRGYEQYF. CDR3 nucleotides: TGTGCCAGCAGTTCCTTTAGGGACAGGGGCTACGAGCAGTACTTC.

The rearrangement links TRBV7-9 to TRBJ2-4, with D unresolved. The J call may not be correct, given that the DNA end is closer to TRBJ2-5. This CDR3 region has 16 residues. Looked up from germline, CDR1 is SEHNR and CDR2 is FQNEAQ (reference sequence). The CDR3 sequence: CASSLVVTISQETQYF. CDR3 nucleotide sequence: TGTGCCAGCAGCTTAGTAGTGACGATCTCCCAAGAGACCCAGTACTTC.

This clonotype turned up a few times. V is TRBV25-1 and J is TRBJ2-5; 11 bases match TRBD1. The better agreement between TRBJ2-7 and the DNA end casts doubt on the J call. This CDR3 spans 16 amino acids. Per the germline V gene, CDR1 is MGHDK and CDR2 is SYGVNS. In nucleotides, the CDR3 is TGTGCCAGCAGTGGTCCCGGGACAGGGGGTATCTCCGAGCAGTACTTC. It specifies CASSGPGTGGISEQYF.

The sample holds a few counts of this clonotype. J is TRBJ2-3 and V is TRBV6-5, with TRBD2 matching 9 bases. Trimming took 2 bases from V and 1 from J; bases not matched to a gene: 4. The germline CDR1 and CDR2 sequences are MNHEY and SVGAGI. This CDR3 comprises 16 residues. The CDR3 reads CASSYLRGGGTDTQYF. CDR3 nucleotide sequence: TGTGCCAGCAGTTACCTGCGGGGGGGTGGCACAGATACGCAGTATTTT.

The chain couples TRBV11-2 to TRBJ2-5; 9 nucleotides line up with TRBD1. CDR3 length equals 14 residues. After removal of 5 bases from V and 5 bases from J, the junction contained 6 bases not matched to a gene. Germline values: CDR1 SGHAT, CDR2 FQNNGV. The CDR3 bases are TGTGCCAGCAGCACCACAGGGGGCATTGAGACCCAGTACTTC. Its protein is CASSTTGGIETQYF.

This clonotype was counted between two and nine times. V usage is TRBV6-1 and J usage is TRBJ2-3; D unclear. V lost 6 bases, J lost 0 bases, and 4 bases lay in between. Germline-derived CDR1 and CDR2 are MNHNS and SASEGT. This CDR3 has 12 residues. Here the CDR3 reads CASRASTDTQYF. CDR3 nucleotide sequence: TGTGCCAGCAGGGCTAGCACAGATACGCAGTATTTT.

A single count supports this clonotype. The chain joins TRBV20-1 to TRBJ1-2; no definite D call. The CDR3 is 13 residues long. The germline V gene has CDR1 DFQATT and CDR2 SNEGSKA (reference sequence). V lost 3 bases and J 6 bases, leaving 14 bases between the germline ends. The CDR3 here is CSASPGSFNGYTF. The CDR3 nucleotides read TGCAGTGCTAGCCCAGGATCCTTTAATGGCTACACCTTC.

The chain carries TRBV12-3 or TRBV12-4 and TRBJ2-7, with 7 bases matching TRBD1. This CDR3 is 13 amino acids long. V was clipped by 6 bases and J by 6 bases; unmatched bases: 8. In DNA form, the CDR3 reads TGTGCCAGCAGCTTGACAGGGTCTACCGAGCAGTACTTC. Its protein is CASSLTGSTEQYF.

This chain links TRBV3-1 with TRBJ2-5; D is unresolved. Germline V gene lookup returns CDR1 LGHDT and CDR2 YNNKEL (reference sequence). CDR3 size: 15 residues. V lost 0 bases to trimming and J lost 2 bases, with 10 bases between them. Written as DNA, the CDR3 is TGTGCCAGCAGCCAAGATCATCCAGCACAAGAGACCCAGTACTTC. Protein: CASSQDHPAQETQYF.

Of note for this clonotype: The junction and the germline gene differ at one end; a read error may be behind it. CDR3 in DNA: TGCGCCGGCAGCTCGTCGACAGGGTTCGATGAGCAGTTCTTC. Translated, it gives CAGSSSTGFDEQFF. The chain recombines TRBV5-1 with TRBJ2-1; 7 bases map to TRBD1. Germline assignment: CDR1 SGHRS and CDR2 YFSETQ. This CDR3 has 14 amino acids. The whole variable domain, remainder taken from reference TRBV5-1 and TRBJ2-1, is KAGVTQTPRYLIKTRGQQVTLSCSPISGHRSVSWYQQTPGQGLQFLFEYFSETQRNKGNFPGRFSGRQFSNSRSEMNVSTLELGDSALYLCAGSSSTGFDEQFFGPGTRLTVL.